This T cell receptor beta chain was identified during a study of siplizumab effects on memory and regulatory T cells. General study points: Naive T cells looked more diverse than memory cells, and they looked like major contributors to the alloresponse.

Trimming left V 6 bases short and J 0 bases short, with 8 bases between. The germline gives CDR1 SNHLY, CDR2 FYNNEI. CDR3 length equals 13 residues. Comments on this clone: Its antigen remains unidentified.

In each sample, approximately 90,000 TCR templates were assayed. The method was immunoSEQ multiplex PCR; TCRdb's version includes in-frame clones alone and lacks a portion of them. The repertoire holds over 85,000 clones, with about 93% as singletons. The receptor comes from a human donor in good health. The genes are TRBV2 and TRBJ1-1; D is ambiguous. Sequenced input: CD4+ T cells sorted from blood. The CDR3 DNA sequence: TGTGCCAGCAGCGATATTATGAACACTGAAGCTTTCTTT. Protein: CASSDIMNTEAFF.